These T cell receptor beta chains were read from a single sample in a study of blood T cell repertoires in COVID-19. Using immunoSEQ multiplex PCR, the repertoire was profiled, and TCRdb retains in-frame clones only, with some absent. The sample includes 95,000 to 150,000 clones, 88% seen only once; the top ten take approximately 1.5%. The sample consisted of peripheral blood. The receptors were sampled from a human donor in a cohort sampled during active COVID-19. The CDR3 runs from the conserved cysteine through the conserved F or W.

J gene	V gene	CDR3 protein
TRBJ2-1	TRBV19	CASRGYSGDHYNEQFF
TRBJ1-2	TRBV27	CASSLSPTYYGYTF
TRBJ1-5	TRBV5-5	CASSWTGYSNQPQHF
TRBJ2-5	TRBV11-1	CASRRTGGEGETQYF
TRBJ1-2	TRBV5-5	CASSLDLAGYTF
TRBJ2-3	TRBV5-4	CASSLSSGRSSTDTQYF
TRBJ1-2	TRBV6-4	CASSRDRGPNYGYTF
TRBJ1-6	TRBV10-3	CAISESTGVSPLHF
TRBJ2-1	TRBV5-1	CASSVGQNNEQFF
TRBJ1-4	TRBV14	CASSPGPTQGAFIIGPEKLFF
TRBJ2-7	TRBV2	CASSEDPYYEQYF
TRBJ2-3	TRBV18	CASSPPSGLAGSPDTQYF